This T cell receptor beta chain emerged from a study of long-term antiretroviral therapy in people with HIV. Run at survey level, the immunoSEQ assay was version v3.0. Repertoires were generated with immunoSEQ multiplex PCR, while TCRdb's copy carries only in-frame clones and drops some. The sample includes 25,000 to 35,000 clones, 90% to 95% seen only once; the top ten take about 4.4%. The CDR3 contains 17 residues. CDR1 is SGHVS, CDR2 FNYEAQ, per germline. The trim removed 5 bases at V and 7 bases at J, leaving 11 bases unmatched. The origin of this receptor is a man aged 18 to 35 with HIV. Here the sequenced sample was unsorted PBMCs, taken 3.1 years after starting antiretroviral therapy. V gene TRBV7-6 combines with J gene TRBJ1-6; 10 bases fit TRBD1. CDR3 in amino acids: CASSPPRTGGRNSPLHF. CDR3 DNA sequence: TGTGCCAGCAGCCCCCCCAGGACAGGGGGGAGGAATTCACCCCTCCACTTT.